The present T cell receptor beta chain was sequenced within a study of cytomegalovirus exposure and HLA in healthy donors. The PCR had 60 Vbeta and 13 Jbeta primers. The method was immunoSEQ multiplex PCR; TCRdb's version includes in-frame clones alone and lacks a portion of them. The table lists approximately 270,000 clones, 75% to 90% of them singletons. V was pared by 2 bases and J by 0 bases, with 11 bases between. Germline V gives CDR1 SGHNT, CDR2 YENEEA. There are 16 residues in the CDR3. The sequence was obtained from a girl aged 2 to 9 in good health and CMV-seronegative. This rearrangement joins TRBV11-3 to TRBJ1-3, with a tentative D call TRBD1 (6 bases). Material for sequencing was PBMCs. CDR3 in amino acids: CASSLTTGSSGNTIYF. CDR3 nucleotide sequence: TGTGCCAGCAGCTTAACTACAGGGAGCTCTGGAAACACCATATATTTT.